This TCR beta chain was recorded in a study of T cells after yellow fever vaccination. Study at large: SMART-Seq v4 Ultra Low Input served to prepare low-cell-number fractions.

As to this clonotype: The junction differs from germline at one of its ends, possibly a read error.

TCRdb processed the 5' RACE reads anew with MiXCR; each CDR3 protein has one entry. The sample includes under 300,000 distinct CDR3 sequences, less than 8.5% of them seen just once. The sample consisted of CD4+ T cells sorted from PBMCs, taken 15 days after the yellow fever booster vaccination. The TCR sequence derives from a man aged 30 to 45 who received the YFV17D yellow fever vaccine.

CDR3 coding DNA: TGCTGTGCTAGTCCCCCCGGACAGGGCAGCTCCTACGAGCAGTACTTC. Protein: CCASPPGQGSSYEQYF. The chain is built from TRBV20-1 and TRBJ2-7, with TRBD1 identical over 8 bases. Germline values: CDR1 DFQATT, CDR2 SNEGSKA (reference sequence). The CDR3 has 16 amino acids.